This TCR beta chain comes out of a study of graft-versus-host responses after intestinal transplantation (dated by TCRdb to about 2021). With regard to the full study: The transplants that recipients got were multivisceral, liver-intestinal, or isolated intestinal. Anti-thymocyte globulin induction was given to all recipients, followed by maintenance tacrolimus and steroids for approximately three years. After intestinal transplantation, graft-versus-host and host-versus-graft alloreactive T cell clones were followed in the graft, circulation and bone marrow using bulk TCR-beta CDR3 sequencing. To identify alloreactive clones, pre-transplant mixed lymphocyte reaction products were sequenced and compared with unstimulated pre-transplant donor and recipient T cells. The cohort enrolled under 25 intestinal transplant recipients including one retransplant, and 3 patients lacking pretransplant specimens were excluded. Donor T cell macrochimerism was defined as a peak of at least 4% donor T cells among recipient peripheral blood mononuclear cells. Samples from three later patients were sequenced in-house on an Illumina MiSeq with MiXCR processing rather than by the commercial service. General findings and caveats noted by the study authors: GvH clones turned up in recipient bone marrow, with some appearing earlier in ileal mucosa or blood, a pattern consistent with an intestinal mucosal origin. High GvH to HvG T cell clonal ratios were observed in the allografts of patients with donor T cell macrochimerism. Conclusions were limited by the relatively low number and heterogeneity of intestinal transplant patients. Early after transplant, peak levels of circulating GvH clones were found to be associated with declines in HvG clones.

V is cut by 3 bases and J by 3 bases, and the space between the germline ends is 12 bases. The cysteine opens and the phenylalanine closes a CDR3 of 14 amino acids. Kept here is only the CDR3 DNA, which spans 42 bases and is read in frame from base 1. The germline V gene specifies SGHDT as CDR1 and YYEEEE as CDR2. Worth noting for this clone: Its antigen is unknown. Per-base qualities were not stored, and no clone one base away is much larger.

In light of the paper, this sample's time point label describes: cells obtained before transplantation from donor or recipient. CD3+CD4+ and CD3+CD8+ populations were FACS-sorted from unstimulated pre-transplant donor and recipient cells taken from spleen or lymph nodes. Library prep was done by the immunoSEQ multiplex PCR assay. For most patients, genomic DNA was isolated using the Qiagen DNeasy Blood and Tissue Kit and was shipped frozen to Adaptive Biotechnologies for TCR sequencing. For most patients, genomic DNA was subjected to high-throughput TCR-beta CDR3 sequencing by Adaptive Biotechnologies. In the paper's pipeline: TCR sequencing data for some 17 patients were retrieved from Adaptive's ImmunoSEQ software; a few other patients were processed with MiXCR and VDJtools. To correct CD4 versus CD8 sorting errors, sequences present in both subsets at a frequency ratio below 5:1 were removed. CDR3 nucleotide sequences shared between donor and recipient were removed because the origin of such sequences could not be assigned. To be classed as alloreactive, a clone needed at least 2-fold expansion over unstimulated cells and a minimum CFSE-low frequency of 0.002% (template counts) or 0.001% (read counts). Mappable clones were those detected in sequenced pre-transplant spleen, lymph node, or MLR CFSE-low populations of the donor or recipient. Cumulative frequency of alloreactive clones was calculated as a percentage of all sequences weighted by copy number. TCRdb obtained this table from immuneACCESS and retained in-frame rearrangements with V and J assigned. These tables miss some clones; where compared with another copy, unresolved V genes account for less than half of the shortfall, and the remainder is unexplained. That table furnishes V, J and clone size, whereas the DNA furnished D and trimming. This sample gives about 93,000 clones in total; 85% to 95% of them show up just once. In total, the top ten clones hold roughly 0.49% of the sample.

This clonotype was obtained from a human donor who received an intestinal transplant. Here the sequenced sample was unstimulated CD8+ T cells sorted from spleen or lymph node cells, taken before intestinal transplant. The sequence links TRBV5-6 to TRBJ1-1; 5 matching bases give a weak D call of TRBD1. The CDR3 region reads CASSYIGGDTEAFF. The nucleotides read TGTGCCAGCAGCTATATCGGGGGTGACACTGAAGCTTTCTTT.